This T cell receptor (beta chain) was sequenced for a study of breast tumors, draining lymph nodes, adjacent tissues. Study-wide results and limits: Tumor TCR diversity was below lymph nodes but above nontumor tissue. Tumor and nontumor repertoires were significantly more similar in luminal-like than in basal-like breast cancer.

This clonotype was counted only a few times. As yet, its antigen is unknown. A read error is possible here, since a much larger clone lies one base away. This CDR3 is 16 amino acids long. Germline CDR1 SGDLS, CDR2 YYNGEE. TCRdb independently ran MiXCR on the multiplex PCR reads; one entry per CDR3 protein. This table has roughly 70,000 distinct CDR3 sequences, 40% to 45% appearing once. Sequencing used breast tumor tissue. The genes are TRBV9 and TRBJ2-1; 7 nucleotides match TRBD1. The receptor was isolated from a female donor with breast cancer. Some clones in this sample may be carry-over from other donors' samples. The CDR3 nucleotides are TGTGCCAGCAGCGTAGAAGACAGGGCATTTTACAATGCGCAGTTCTTC. Protein sequence: CASSVEDRAFYNAQFF.